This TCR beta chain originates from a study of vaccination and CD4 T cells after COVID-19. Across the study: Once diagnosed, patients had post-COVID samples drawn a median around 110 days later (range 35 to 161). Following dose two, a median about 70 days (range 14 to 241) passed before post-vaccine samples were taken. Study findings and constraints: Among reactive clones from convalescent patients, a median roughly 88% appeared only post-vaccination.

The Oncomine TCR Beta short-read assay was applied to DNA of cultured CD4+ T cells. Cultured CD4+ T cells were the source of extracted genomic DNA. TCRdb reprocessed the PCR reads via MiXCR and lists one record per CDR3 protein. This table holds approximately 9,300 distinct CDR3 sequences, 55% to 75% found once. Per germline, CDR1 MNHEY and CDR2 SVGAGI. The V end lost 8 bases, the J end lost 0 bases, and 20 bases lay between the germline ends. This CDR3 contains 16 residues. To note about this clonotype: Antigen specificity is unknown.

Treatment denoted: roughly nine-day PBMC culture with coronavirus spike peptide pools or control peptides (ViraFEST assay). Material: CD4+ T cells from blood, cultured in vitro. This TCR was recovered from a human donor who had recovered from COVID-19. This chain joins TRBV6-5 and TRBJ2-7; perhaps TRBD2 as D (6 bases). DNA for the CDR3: TGTGCCAGCGGTTCTAAGAGGGTAGCGGACTCCTACGAGCAGTACTTC. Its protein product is CASGSKRVADSYEQYF.